The 15 T cell receptor beta chains presented below share a single source sample, sequenced in a study of T cell responses to AZD1222 COVID-19 vaccine. Generated by immunoSEQ multiplex PCR, the TCRdb table keeps only in-frame clones and is missing some. The sample yields approximately 130,000 clones, 75% to 95% seen once. Specimen: peripheral blood, collected 28 days after the second dose of the MenACWY control vaccine. The receptor source for this set is an adult who received the MenACWY meningococcal vaccine as a control.

The chain uses TRBV18 and TRBJ2-3; D may be TRBD1 (6 bases). Germline V gives CDR1 KGHSH, CDR2 LQKENI. V lost 8 bases and J lost 2, with 14 bases in between. The CDR3 spans 14 residues. The CDR3 region is CASTTGTPTDTQYF. CDR3 nucleotide sequence: TGTGCCAGCACAACCGGGACACCCACAGATACGCAGTATTTT.

The chain is built from TRBV5-6 and TRBJ2-2, with 7 bases aligning to TRBD2. Germline V gives CDR1 SGHDT, CDR2 YYEEEE. The V and J ends lost 0 bases and 5 bases, in that order; junction bases with no gene match: 7. CDR3 size: 16 residues. CDR3 nucleotide sequence: TGTGCCAGCAGCTTGGGCCCGTCGGGGGGTACCGGGGAGCTGTTTTTT. Its protein is CASSLGPSGGTGELFF.

This clone was detected once. The chain couples TRBV4-1 to TRBJ1-3; D ambiguous. Trimming left V 3 bases short and J 4 bases short, with 13 bases between. The CDR3 runs 15 residues. Germline lookup yields CDR1 MGHRA and CDR2 YSYEKL. CDR3 DNA sequence: TGCGCCAGCAGCCAGGGAGGTGCCCCGGGAAACACCATATATTTT. This translates into CASSQGGAPGNTIYF.

The rearrangement uses TRBV12-3 or TRBV12-4 and TRBJ1-1, with D possibly being TRBD1 (6 bases). V lost 6 bases and J 4 bases, leaving 12 bases between the germline ends. The CDR3 is made up of 13 amino acids. CDR3 nucleotides: TGTGCCAGCAGGGGGGCCGTGAGCACTGAAGCTTTCTTT. This codes for CASRGAVSTEAFF.

The CDR3 loop is CASRSGTGYEQYV. The CDR3 coding sequence is TGTGCCAGCAGATCCGGGACAGGGTACGAGCAGTACGTC. The rearrangement links TRBV28 to TRBJ2-7; TRBD1 matches at 9 bases. The CDR3 is 13 amino acids. CDR1 is MDHEN, CDR2 SYDVKM, per germline. After removal of 6 bases from V and 4 bases from J, the junction contained 4 bases not matched to a gene.

CDR3 loop: CASSSPGRGAGTEAFF. CDR3 nucleotides: TGTGCCAGCAGTTCCCCAGGGAGAGGGGCAGGAACTGAAGCTTTCTTT. This chain uses TRBV28 with TRBJ1-1, with D tentatively TRBD1 (5 bases). Trimming removed 4 bases at V and 5 bases at J, with 20 bases between. This CDR3 has 16 amino acids. Germline CDR1 is MDHEN and CDR2 is SYDVKM. The full variable domain, rest sourced from reference TRBV28 and TRBJ1-1, is DVKVTQSSRYLVKRTGEKVFLECVQDMDHENMFWYRQDPGLGLRLIYFSYDVKMKEKGDIPEGYSVSREKKERFSLILESASTNQTSMYLCASSSPGRGAGTEAFFGQGTRLTVV.

This clone was seen only once. The rearrangement joins TRBV11-2 to TRBJ2-3, with D possibly TRBD2 on 5 matching bases. V was pared by 1 base and J by 8 bases, with 10 bases between. Germline loops: CDR1 SGHAT, CDR2 FQNNGV. This CDR3 comprises 13 residues. In DNA form, the CDR3 reads TGTGCCAGCAGCTTAGTGCTAGCAGCTACGCAGTATTTT. This encodes CASSLVLAATQYF.

The rearrangement joins TRBV5-6 to TRBJ1-3; maybe TRBD1 (5 bases). The ends were cut back, 0 bases at V and 4 bases at J, with 8 bases in the middle. The CDR3 has 14 amino acids. The germline gives CDR1 SGHDT, CDR2 YYEEEE. CDR3 region: CASSLGAGGNTIYF. CDR3 bases: TGTGCCAGCAGCTTGGGTGCAGGGGGAAACACCATATATTTT.

The chain carries TRBV28 and TRBJ1-4, with unresolved D. V was shortened by 6 bases and J by 4 bases, with 18 bases between the two germline ends. The CDR3 sequence is 16 residues long. The V gene's germline CDR1 is MDHEN and CDR2 SYDVKM. CDR3 residues: CASRLYSGGFNEKLFF. As DNA, the CDR3 is TGTGCCAGCAGGCTCTATTCAGGAGGATTTAATGAAAAACTGTTTTTT.

V and J are TRBV11-2 and TRBJ2-2, with D maybe TRBD1 (6 bases). The CDR3 totals 14 residues. In germline, CDR1 is SGHAT, CDR2 FQNNGV. Trimming cost V 6 bases and J 4 bases, with 12 bases left between them. The CDR3 bases are TGTGCCAGCAGTTACACAGGGTTCACCGGGGAGCTGTTTTTT. This codes for CASSYTGFTGELFF. The whole variable domain, filled in from reference TRBV11-2 and TRBJ2-2, reads EAGVAQSPRYKIIEKRQSVAFWCNPISGHATLYWYQQILGQGPKLLIQFQNNGVVDDSQLPKDRFSAERLKGVDSTLKIQPAKLEDSAVYLCASSYTGFTGELFFGEGSRLTVL.

The V call is TRBV24-1, the J call TRBJ2-7; tentatively, D is TRBD2 (5 bases). From germline, CDR1 is KGHDR and CDR2 SFDVKD. Trimming stripped 3 bases from V and 3 bases from J, with 8 bases between. The CDR3 totals 13 residues. The CDR3 loop is CATSDPGNYEQYF. CDR3 in DNA: TGTGCCACCAGTGATCCCGGGAACTACGAGCAGTACTTC.

This chain joins TRBV15 and TRBJ1-4; D uncertain. Trimming pared 3 bases from V and 0 bases from J, leaving 11 bases between. The CDR3 is 16 amino acids. Looked up from germline, CDR1 is LNHNV and CDR2 is YYDKDF (reference sequence). In DNA form, the CDR3 reads TGTGCCACCAGCAGGGGGATGACCTCAACTAATGAAAAACTGTTTTTT. Amino acids: CATSRGMTSTNEKLFF.

This chain uses TRBV12-3 or TRBV12-4 with TRBJ2-1; 9 bases map to TRBD2. The CDR3 loop spans 13 amino acids. The V segment lost 5 bases and the J segment 12 bases; nucleotides outside the gene matches: 8. DNA for the CDR3: TGTGCCAGCAGTAAGGCGGGGGGGCAGAGGCAGTTCTTC. It specifies CASSKAGGQRQFF.

The CDR3 region is CASSYGWGGHNEQFF. The CDR3 DNA follows: TGTGCCAGCAGTTACGGGTGGGGGGGACACAATGAGCAGTTCTTC. The chain uses TRBV6-5 and TRBJ2-1, with TRBD2 matching over 7 bases. The CDR3 spans 15 residues. CDR1 and CDR2 from the germline V gene are MNHEY and SVGAGI. The V and J ends lost 2 bases and 5 bases, in that order; junction bases with no gene match: 6.

This clone came up once. The chain joins TRBV6-2 or TRBV6-3 to TRBJ2-2, with TRBD1 identical over 8 bases. This CDR3 is 14 amino acids long. Germline V lookup: CDR1 MNHEY, CDR2 SVGEGT. The V gene end was trimmed by 5 bases and the J gene end by 7 bases; junction bases not matched to a gene: 6. The CDR3, as DNA: TGTGCCAGCAGTGTCGCAGGGGGCGGCGGGGAGCTGTTTTTT. This encodes CASSVAGGGGELFF.